This T cell receptor (beta chain) is drawn from a study of T cell responses to AZD1222 COVID-19 vaccine. For this clone: Its antigen remains unidentified.

The method was immunoSEQ multiplex PCR; TCRdb's version includes in-frame clones alone and lacks a portion of them. The profile shows about 84,000 clones, about 85% of them singletons. Overall study results and limits: Clonal diversity was possibly underestimated, and white British individuals and females predominated among donors. Increases in Spike-specific TCR breadth and depth were seen after two AZD1222 doses.

The ends lost 6 bases at V and 7 bases at J; junction bases unmatched: 9. CDR3 size: 13 residues. CDR1 is SQVTM and CDR2 is ANQGSEA in the germline V gene. The chain carries TRBV29-1 and TRBJ2-7; 10 bases line up with TRBD1. This clonotype originated in an adult in good health. This specimen was peripheral blood, taken on day 0 of AZD1222 vaccination. In nucleotides, the CDR3 is TGCAGCGTGGGACAGGGGCTGAGGTGGGAGCAGTACTTC. Translating gives CSVGQGLRWEQYF.